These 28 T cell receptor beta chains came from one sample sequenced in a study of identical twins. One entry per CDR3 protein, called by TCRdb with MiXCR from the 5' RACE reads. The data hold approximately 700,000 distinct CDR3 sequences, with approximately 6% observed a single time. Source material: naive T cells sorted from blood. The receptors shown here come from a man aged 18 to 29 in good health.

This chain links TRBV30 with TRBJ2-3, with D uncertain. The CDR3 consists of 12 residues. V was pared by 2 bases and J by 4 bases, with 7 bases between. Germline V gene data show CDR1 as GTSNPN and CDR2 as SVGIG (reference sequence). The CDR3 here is CAWSNSADTQYF. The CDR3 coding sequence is TGTGCCTGGAGTAATTCGGCAGATACGCAGTATTTT.

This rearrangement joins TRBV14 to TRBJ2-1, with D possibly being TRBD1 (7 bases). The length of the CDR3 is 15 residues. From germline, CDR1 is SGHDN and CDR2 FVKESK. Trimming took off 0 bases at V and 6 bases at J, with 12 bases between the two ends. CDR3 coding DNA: TGTGCCAGCAGCCAAGATCCTCAGGGGGGCAATGAGCAGTTCTTC. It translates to CASSQDPQGGNEQFF.

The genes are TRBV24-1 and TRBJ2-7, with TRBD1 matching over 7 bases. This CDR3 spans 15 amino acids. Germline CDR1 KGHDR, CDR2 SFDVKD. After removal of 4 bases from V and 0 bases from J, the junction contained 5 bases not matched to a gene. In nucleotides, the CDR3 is TGTGCCACCAGTGACCACCGGGACAGCTCCTACGAGCAGTACGTC. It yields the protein CATSDHRDSSYEQYV.

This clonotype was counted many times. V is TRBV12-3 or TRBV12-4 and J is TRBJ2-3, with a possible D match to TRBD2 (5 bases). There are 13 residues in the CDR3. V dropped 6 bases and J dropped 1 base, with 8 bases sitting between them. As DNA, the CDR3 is TGTGCCAGCAGGTTTAGCGGCACAGATACGCAGTATTTT. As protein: CASRFSGTDTQYF.

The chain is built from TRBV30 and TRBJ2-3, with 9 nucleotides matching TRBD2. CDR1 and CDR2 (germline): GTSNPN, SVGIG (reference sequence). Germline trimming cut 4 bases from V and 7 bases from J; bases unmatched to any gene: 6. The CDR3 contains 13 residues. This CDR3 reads CAWTSGAGNTQYF. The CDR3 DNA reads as TGTGCCTGGACTAGCGGGGCCGGGAATACGCAGTATTTT.

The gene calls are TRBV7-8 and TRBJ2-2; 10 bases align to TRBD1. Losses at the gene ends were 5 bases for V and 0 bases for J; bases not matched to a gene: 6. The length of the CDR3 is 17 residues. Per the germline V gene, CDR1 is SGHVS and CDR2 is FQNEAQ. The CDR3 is CASSIGTGDSNTGELFF. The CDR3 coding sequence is TGTGCCAGCAGCATCGGGACAGGGGATTCGAACACCGGGGAGCTGTTTTTT.

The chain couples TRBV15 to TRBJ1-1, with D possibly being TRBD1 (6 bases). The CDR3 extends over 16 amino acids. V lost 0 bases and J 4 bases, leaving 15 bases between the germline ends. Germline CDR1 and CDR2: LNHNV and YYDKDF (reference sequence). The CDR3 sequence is CATSREKGWGPTEAFF. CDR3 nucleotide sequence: TGTGCCACCAGCAGAGAAAAGGGATGGGGGCCCACTGAAGCTTTCTTT.

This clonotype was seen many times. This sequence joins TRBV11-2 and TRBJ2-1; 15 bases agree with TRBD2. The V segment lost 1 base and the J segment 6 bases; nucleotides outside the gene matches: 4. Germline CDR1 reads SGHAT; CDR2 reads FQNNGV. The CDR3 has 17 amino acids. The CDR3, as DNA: TGTGCCAGCAGCTTAGGGACTAGCGGGAGGGCCGTCAATGAGCAGTTCTTC. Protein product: CASSLGTSGRAVNEQFF.

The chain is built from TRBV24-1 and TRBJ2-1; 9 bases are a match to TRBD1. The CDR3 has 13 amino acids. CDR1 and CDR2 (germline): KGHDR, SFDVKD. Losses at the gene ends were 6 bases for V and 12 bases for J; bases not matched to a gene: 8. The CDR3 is CATSSGTGLVQFF. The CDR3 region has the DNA TGTGCCACCAGTTCCGGGACAGGGTTAGTGCAGTTCTTC.

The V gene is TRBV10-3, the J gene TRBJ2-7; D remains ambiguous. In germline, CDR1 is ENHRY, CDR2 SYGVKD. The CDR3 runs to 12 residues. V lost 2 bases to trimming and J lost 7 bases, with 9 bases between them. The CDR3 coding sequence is TGTGCCATCAGTGAGAGAGGCCCTGAGCAGTACTTC. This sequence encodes CAISERGPEQYF.

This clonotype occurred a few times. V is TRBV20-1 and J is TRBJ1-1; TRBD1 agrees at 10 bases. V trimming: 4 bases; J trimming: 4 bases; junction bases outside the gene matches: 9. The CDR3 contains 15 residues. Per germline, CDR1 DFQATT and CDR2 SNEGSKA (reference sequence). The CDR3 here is CSATPGTGVTTEAFF. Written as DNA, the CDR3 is TGCAGTGCTACCCCCGGGACAGGGGTGACCACTGAAGCTTTCTTT.

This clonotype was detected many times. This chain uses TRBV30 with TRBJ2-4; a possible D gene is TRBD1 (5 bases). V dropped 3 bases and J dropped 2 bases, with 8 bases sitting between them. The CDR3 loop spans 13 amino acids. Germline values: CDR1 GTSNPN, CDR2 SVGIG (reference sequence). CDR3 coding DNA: TGTGCCTGGAGGGACACCTCCAAAAACATTCAGTACTTC. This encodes CAWRDTSKNIQYF.

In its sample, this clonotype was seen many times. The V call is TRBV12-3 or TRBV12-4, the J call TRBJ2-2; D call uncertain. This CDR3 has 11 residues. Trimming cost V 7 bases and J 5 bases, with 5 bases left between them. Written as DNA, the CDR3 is TGTGCCAGCACCGTGACCGGGGAGCTGTTTTTT. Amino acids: CASTVTGELFF.

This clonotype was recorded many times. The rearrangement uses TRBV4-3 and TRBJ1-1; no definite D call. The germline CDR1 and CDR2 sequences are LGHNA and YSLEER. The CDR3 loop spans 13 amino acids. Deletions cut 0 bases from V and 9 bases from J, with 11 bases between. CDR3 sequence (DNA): TGCGCCAGCAGCCAAGACGGAGGCGACCAAGCTTTCTTT. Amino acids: CASSQDGGDQAFF.

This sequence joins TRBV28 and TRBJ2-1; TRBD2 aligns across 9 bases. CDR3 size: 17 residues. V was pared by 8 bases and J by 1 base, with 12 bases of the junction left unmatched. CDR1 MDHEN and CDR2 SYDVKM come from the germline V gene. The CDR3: CASPPTSGLWSYNEQFF. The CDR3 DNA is TGTGCCAGCCCACCGACTAGCGGACTATGGTCCTACAATGAGCAGTTCTTC.

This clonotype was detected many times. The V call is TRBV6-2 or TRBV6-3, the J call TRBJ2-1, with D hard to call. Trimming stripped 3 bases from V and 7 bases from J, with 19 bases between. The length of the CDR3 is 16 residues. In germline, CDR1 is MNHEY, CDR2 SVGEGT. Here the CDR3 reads CASSYSEVMEPNEQFF. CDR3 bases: TGTGCCAGCAGTTATTCCGAGGTAATGGAACCAAATGAGCAGTTCTTC.

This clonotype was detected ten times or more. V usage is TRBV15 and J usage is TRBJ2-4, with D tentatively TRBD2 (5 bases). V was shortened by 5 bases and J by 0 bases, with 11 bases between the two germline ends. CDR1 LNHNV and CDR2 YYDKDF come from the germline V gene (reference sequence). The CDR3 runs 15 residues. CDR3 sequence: CATSVSGGAKNIQYF. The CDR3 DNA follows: TGTGCCACCAGCGTCTCAGGAGGAGCCAAAAACATTCAGTACTTC.

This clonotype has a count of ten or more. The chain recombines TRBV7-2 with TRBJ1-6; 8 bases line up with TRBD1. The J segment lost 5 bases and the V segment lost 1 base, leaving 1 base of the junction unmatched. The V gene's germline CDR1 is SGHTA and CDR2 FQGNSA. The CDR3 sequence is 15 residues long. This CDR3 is CASSLDRGDNSPLHF. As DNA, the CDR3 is TGTGCCAGCAGCTTAGACAGGGGGGATAATTCACCCCTCCACTTT. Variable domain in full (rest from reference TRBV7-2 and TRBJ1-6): GAGVSQSPSNKVTEKGKDVELRCDPISGHTALYWYRQSLGQGLEFLIYFQGNSAPDKSGLPSDRFSAERTGGSVSTLTIQRTQQEDSAVYLCASSLDRGDNSPLHFGNGTRLTVT.

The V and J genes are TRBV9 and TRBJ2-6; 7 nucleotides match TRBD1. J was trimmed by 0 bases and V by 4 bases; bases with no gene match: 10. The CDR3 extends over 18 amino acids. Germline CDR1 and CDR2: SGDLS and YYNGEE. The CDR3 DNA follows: TGTGCCAGCAGCCCGCGGATACAGGGGATCTCTGGGGCCAACGTCCTGACTTTC. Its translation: CASSPRIQGISGANVLTF. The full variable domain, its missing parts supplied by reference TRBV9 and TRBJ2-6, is DSGVTQTPKHLITATGQRVTLRCSPRSGDLSVYWYQQSLDQGLQFLIQYYNGEERAKGNILERFSAQQFPDLHSELNLSSLELGDSALYFCASSPRIQGISGANVLTFGAGSRLTVL.

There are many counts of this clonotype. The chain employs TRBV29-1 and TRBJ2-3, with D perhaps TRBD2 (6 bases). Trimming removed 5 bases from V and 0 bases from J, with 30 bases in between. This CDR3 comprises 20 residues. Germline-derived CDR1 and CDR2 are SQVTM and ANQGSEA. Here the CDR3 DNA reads TGCAGCGTTCCCCACCCTAGCGAAAGGGCCCCTCTACCTAGCACAGATACGCAGTATTTT. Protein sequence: CSVPHPSERAPLPSTDTQYF.

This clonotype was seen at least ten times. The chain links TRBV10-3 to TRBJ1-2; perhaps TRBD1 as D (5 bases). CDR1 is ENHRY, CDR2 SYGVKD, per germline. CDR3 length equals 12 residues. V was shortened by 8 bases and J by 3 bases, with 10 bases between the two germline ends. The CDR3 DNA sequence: TGTGCCATCCACCAAGGGGACTATGGCTACACCTTC. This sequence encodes CAIHQGDYGYTF.

CDR3 DNA sequence: TGCGCCAGCAGCTTGACACAGGGTGGCGAGCAGTACGTC. Amino acid sequence: CASSLTQGGEQYV. The genes are TRBV5-1 and TRBJ2-7; tentative D call: TRBD1 (6 bases). Germline-derived CDR1 and CDR2 are SGHRS and YFSETQ. The CDR3 loop spans 13 amino acids. V was shortened by 1 base and J by 6 bases, with 11 bases between the two germline ends.

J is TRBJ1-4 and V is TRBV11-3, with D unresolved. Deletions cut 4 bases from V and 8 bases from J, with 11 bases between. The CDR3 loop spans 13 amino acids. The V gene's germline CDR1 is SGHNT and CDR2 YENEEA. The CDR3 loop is CASSWGAEEKLFF. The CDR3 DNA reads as TGTGCCAGCAGCTGGGGTGCTGAGGAAAAACTGTTTTTT.

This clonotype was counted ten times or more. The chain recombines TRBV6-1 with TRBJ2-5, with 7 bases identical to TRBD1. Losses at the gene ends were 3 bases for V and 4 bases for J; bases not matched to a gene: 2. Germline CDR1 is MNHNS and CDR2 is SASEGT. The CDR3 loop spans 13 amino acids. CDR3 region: CASSETGLETQYF. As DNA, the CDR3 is TGTGCCAGCAGTGAGACAGGGTTAGAGACCCAGTACTTC.

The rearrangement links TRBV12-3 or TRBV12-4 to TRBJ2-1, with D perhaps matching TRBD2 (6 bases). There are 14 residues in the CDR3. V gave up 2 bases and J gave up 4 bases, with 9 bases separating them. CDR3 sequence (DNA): TGTGCCAGCAGTTTAACGGGAGAGTACAATGAGCAGTTCTTC. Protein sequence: CASSLTGEYNEQFF.

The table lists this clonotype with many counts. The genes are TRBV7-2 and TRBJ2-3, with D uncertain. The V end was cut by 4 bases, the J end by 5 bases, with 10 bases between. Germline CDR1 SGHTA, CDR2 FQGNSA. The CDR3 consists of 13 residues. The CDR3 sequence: CASSSRVQDTQYF. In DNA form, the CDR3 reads TGTGCCAGCAGCTCCCGAGTTCAAGATACGCAGTATTTT. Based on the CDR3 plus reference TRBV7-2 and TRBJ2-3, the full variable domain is GAGVSQSPSNKVTEKGKDVELRCDPISGHTALYWYRQSLGQGLEFLIYFQGNSAPDKSGLPSDRFSAERTGGSVSTLTIQRTQQEDSAVYLCASSSRVQDTQYFGPGTRLTVL.

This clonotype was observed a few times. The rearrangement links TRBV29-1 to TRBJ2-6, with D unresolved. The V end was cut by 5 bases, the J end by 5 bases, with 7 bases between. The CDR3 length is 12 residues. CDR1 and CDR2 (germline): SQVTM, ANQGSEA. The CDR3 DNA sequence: TGCAGCGTTAGGAGTAGGGCCAACGTCCTGACTTTC. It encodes CSVRSRANVLTF.

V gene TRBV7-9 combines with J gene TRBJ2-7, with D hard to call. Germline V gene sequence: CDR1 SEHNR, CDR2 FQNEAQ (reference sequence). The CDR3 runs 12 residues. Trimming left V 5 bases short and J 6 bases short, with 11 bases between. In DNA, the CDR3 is TGTGCCAGCAGCCCCCCCTCTATCGAGCAGTACTTC. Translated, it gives CASSPPSIEQYF.